These T cell receptor beta chains were read from a single sample in a study of T cells in Graves' hyperthyroidism and ophthalmopathy. Each CDR3 protein gets one entry after TCRdb re-called the multiplex PCR reads with MiXCR. The sample includes roughly 500,000 distinct CDR3 sequences, over 11% of them seen just once. Sequenced sample: blood. The receptors shown here come from a young woman with Graves' hyperthyroidism that later progressed to Graves' ophthalmopathy. Both conserved end residues are part of each CDR3. D genes are given only for firm matches. Clone size is stated in some rows and not others, as once, few, many or a class when expanded.

TGTGCCAGCAGTTTGTACAGGGGAGTAGCTTTCTTT	CASSLYRGVAFF	many	TRBJ1-1	12	TRBD1	TRBV12-3/TRBV12-4
TGTGCCAGTCTAGGGGGGGGACATCCGAACACTGAAGCTTTCTTT	CASLGGGHPNTEAFF	.	TRBJ1-1	15	.	TRBV19
TGTGCCAGCAGTGAAAATGGTAGTGGGGGCAATCAGCCCCAGCATTTT	CASSENGSGGNQPQHF	many	TRBJ1-5	16	.	TRBV2
TGTGCCAGTAGTACCGGGACTCTCAGTGAGCAGTTCTTC	CASSTGTLSEQFF	.	TRBJ2-1	13	.	TRBV19
TGTGCCAGTAGTACTCAGGGGGCGCGCACTGAAGCTTTCTTT	CASSTQGARTEAFF	.	TRBJ1-1	14	TRBD1	TRBV19
TGTGCCAGCAGTTTAGACCTAGCGGGAGTCTCCTACGAGCAGTACTTC	CASSLDLAGVSYEQYF	many	TRBJ2-7	16	TRBD2	TRBV12-3/TRBV12-4
TGTGCCAGCAGCGTAGCCGCCAGCCCCTACGAGCAGTACTTC	CASSVAASPYEQYF	many	TRBJ2-7	14	.	TRBV9
TGTGCCAGCAGGGACAGGGGGAGCGGCTACACCTTC	CASRDRGSGYTF	.	TRBJ1-2	12	TRBD1	TRBV6-1
TGTGCCACCAGCAGAGTTCTCCCGGGGAGCACCATATATTTT	CATSRVLPGSTIYF	.	TRBJ1-3	14	.	TRBV15
TGTGCCAGCAGCCCCATTCTTCGGGCAGGGGGAGAGGGAGGAGAGACCCAGTACTTC	CASSPILRAGGEGGETQYF	many	TRBJ2-5	19	.	TRBV11-3
TGTGCCAGCAGCGTAGAGGTCATGGCCCGACAATACGAGCAGTACTTC	CASSVEVMARQYEQYF	many	TRBJ2-7	16	.	TRBV9
TGTGCCTTTCGGGACCGACCCTCTGGAAACACCATATATTTT	CAFRDRPSGNTIYF	many	TRBJ1-3	14	.	TRBV30
TGCAGTGCTCTCTACCCCGCCGACAATCAGCCCCAGCATTTT	CSALYPADNQPQHF	many	TRBJ1-5	14	.	TRBV20-1
TGTGCCAGCAGCTCCGATAGCGGGACCTCCTACGAGCAGTACTTC	CASSSDSGTSYEQYF	many	TRBJ2-7	15	TRBD2	TRBV7-2
TGTGCCAGCAGTGATACACAGGGGACGGCTAAGTACTTC	CASSDTQGTAKYF	many	TRBJ2-7	13	TRBD1	TRBV2
TGTGCCAGCAGCCCTCCCGTGGTGCGTTGGCAACTCAATGAGCAGTTCTTC	CASSPPVVRWQLNEQFF	few	TRBJ2-1	17	.	TRBV14
TGTGCCAGCAGTGTCTATCATACAGGGAATCAGCCCCAGCATTTT	CASSVYHTGNQPQHF	.	TRBJ1-5	15	.	TRBV6-1
TGCAGTGCTAGAGGGACTAGCGGGGGCCTCTACGAGCAGTACTTC	CSARGTSGGLYEQYF	few	TRBJ2-7	15	TRBD2	TRBV20-1
TGTGCCAGCAGCTCCTTCCGGGACACCTCTAATGAAAAACTGTTTTTT	CASSSFRDTSNEKLFF	many	TRBJ1-4	16	.	TRBV7-2
TGTGCCAGCCAGGGGTTACAAACAAACACTGAAGCTTTCTTT	CASQGLQTNTEAFF	many	TRBJ1-1	14	.	TRBV10-3
TGTGCCAGCAGCCAAGGGGGTAGTTGGGTGAACAATGAGCAGTTCTTC	CASSQGGSWVNNEQFF	many	TRBJ2-1	16	.	TRBV3-1
TGTGCCAGTAGTGTCACAGGTAACACTGAAGCTTTCTTT	CASSVTGNTEAFF	many	TRBJ1-1	13	.	TRBV9
TGTGCCAGCAGCCAAGACGAACTAGCGGGAGTAGAGAACGAGCAGTACTTC	CASSQDELAGVENEQYF	.	TRBJ2-7	17	TRBD2	TRBV12-3/TRBV12-4
TGTGCCAGCAGCTCAGGGTCTCGCTATGGCTACACCTTC	CASSSGSRYGYTF	many	TRBJ1-2	13	.	TRBV7-9
TGTGCCAGCAGTTCCGGCTCATACCAACTCTACGAGCAGTACTTC	CASSSGSYQLYEQYF	many	TRBJ2-7	15	.	TRBV27
TGTGCCAGCAGCCCAGGGGGCGCTGAGCAGTTCTTC	CASSPGGAEQFF	many	TRBJ2-1	12	TRBD1	TRBV12-3/TRBV12-4
TGTGCCAGTAGCTACGGGACAGCCCTAAATCAGCCCCAGCATTTT	CASSYGTALNQPQHF	.	TRBJ1-5	15	TRBD1	TRBV19
TGCGCCAGCAGCTTGCTTGGTCTTGCGCAAGAGACCCAGTACTTC	CASSLLGLAQETQYF	.	TRBJ2-5	15	.	TRBV5-1
TGTGCCAGCAGCGGGACAGGGGGGGAAGAAACTGAAGCTTTCTTT	CASSGTGGEETEAFF	many	TRBJ1-1	15	TRBD1	TRBV2
TGTGCCAGCAGTGAATGGGGGACAGGGGACCAGCCCCAGCATTTT	CASSEWGTGDQPQHF	.	TRBJ1-5	15	TRBD1	TRBV25-1
TGTGCCAGCAGCTTATGGGGGGAGCGCAATGAGCAGTTCTTC	CASSLWGERNEQFF	.	TRBJ2-1	14	.	TRBV7-9
TGTGCCAGCAGTTACCTGACAGGGGCGGACTACGAGCAGTACTTC	CASSYLTGADYEQYF	many	TRBJ2-7	15	TRBD1	TRBV6-5
TGTGCCAGCAGTTCCGGGGGGGCCCAGTACTTC	CASSSGGAQYF	few	TRBJ2-5	11	TRBD2	TRBV6-1
TGTGCCTGGAGTGTCCTCAGGGGGCTGGGTGGCTACACCTTC	CAWSVLRGLGGYTF	few	TRBJ1-2	14	TRBD1	TRBV30
TGTGCCAGCATGGTTGGGGCCGCTAACACCGGGGAGCTGTTTTTT	CASMVGAANTGELFF	many	TRBJ2-2	15	.	TRBV28
TGCGCCAGCAGCTTCCGGGAGCTGACTGAAGCTTTCTTT	CASSFRELTEAFF	.	TRBJ1-1	13	.	TRBV5-1
TGCAGCGTTGGAACTAGCGGGAGGTCTTACGAGCAGTACTTC	CSVGTSGRSYEQYF	many	TRBJ2-7	14	TRBD2	TRBV29-1
TGTGCCAGCAGTTACGGGGCTTATAATTCACCCCTCCACTTT	CASSYGAYNSPLHF	.	TRBJ1-6	14	.	TRBV6-5
TGTGCCAGCAGTCCCGAAGGGCCTTTAACAGATACGCAGTATTTT	CASSPEGPLTDTQYF	many	TRBJ2-3	15	.	TRBV28
TGTGCCAGCACGGACTCAACCCTTTACGAGCAGTACTTC	CASTDSTLYEQYF	few	TRBJ2-7	13	.	TRBV7-8
TGTGCCAGCAGTTTATCGGGTGTCGCCGGGGAGCTGTTTTTT	CASSLSGVAGELFF	many	TRBJ2-2	14	.	TRBV27
TGTGCCAGCAGCTTGACAGATCTCAACACCGGGGAGCTGTTTTTT	CASSLTDLNTGELFF	few	TRBJ2-2	15	.	TRBV7-2
TGTGCCAGCAGCCCCGGGGGGACAGCTACTGGAAACACCATATATTTT	CASSPGGTATGNTIYF	.	TRBJ1-3	16	TRBD1	TRBV7-2
TGCAGTGCTAGAGATGAGGGGACTCCGACTGAAGCTTTCTTT	CSARDEGTPTEAFF	.	TRBJ1-1	14	.	TRBV20-1
TGTGCCAGCGGCCGCCCTTTAACAAACCCGTCTAGCGGGGCTTACTACGAGCAGTACTTC	CASGRPLTNPSSGAYYEQYF	few	TRBJ2-7	20	TRBD2	TRBV5-6
TGTGCCAGCAACGGGAGCGGGACCCGACGGTATACGCAGTATTTT	CASNGSGTRRYTQYF	many	TRBJ2-3	15	TRBD2	TRBV28
TGTGCCAGCAGCCTGAGGGGGACACAAAGGGGGGCCAACGTCCTGACTTTC	CASSLRGTQRGANVLTF	.	TRBJ2-6	17	.	TRBV11-1
TGTGCCAGTAGGGGGACTAGCGGTTCCTACGAGCAGTACTTC	CASRGTSGSYEQYF	many	TRBJ2-7	14	TRBD2	TRBV2
TGCAGCGTTGACACTTCCTCCTACAATGAGCAGTTCTTC	CSVDTSSYNEQFF	.	TRBJ2-1	13	.	TRBV29-1
TGTGCCAGCACTCACCTCAGGCCAACGAGACAGGGCTTCTACGAGCAGTACTTC	CASTHLRPTRQGFYEQYF	many	TRBJ2-7	18	TRBD1	TRBV27
TGTGCTAGTGGTTTGGTCGGACAGACCTATGGCTACACCTTC	CASGLVGQTYGYTF	.	TRBJ1-2	14	.	TRBV12-5
TGTGCCAGCAGCCCTAGCGGGAGATTGGAGACCCAGTACTTC	CASSPSGRLETQYF	many	TRBJ2-5	14	TRBD2	TRBV7-3
TGTGCCAGCAGTTTAAAATTGAACGGCTACACCTTC	CASSLKLNGYTF	many	TRBJ1-2	12	.	TRBV12-3/TRBV12-4
TGTGCCAGCGCAGGGGGCGCGGGCACAGATACGCAGTATTTT	CASAGGAGTDTQYF	.	TRBJ2-3	14	TRBD1	TRBV9
TGTGCCAGCAGTCCCTATCCCGTTGAAGCTTTCTTT	CASSPYPVEAFF	.	TRBJ1-1	12	.	TRBV28
TGTGCCAGCAACACTTACTCTGGGGCCAACGTCCTGACTTTC	CASNTYSGANVLTF	many	TRBJ2-6	14	.	TRBV28
TGTGCCAGCGCACCGGACGGGGGCACCATATATTTT	CASAPDGGTIYF	.	TRBJ1-3	12	.	TRBV6-1
TGTGCCAGCATTAAGGACAGGGTTCGTGAAAAACTGTTTTTT	CASIKDRVREKLFF	.	TRBJ1-4	14	TRBD1	TRBV6-5